Only a few counts were recorded for the clone carrying this TCR beta chain. What it binds is unknown. Expressed TCRB transcripts were sequenced because the isolated RNA had all been reverse transcribed beforehand. Samples of naive, central memory and regulatory T cells yielded a mean of around 3.4 million reads. The repertoire was sequenced with immunoSEQ multiplex PCR; TCRdb's copy has only in-frame clones and lacks some. The sample lists over 600,000 clones; 9.5% to 15% were seen once. The V gene's germline CDR1 is SGDLS and CDR2 YYNGEE. V gave up 0 bases and J gave up 8 bases, with 12 bases separating them. CDR3 length: 15 residues. This sample stems from a study of beta chain features in type 1 diabetes. The study, taken as a whole, reports: A moderate, significant TCRB CDR3 shortening appeared in type 1 diabetes across four CD4+ subsets.

J is TRBJ1-6 and V is TRBV9, with D uncertain. The receptor was derived from a man aged 30 to 39 with type 1 diabetes. Sequenced: naive CD4+ T cells from blood. CDR3 in DNA: TGTGCCAGCAGCGTAGTGGCAGGTCGTGATTCACCCCTCCACTTT. It translates to CASSVVAGRDSPLHF.